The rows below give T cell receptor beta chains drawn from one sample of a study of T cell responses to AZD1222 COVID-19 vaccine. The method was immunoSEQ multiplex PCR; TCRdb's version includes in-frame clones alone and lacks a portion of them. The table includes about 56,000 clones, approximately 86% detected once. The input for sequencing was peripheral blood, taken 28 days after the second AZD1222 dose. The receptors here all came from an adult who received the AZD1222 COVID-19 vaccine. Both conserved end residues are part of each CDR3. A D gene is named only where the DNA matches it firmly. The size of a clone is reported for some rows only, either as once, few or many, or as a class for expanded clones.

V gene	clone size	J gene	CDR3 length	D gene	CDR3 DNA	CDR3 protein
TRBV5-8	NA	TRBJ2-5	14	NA	TGTGCCAGCAGCCGATCGGGGTTGGAGGAGACCCAGTACTTC	CASSRSGLEETQYF
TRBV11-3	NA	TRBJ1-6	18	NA	TGTGCCAGCAGCTTGCCCGGTGGCAGCGACGCCTATAATTCACCCCTCCACTTT	CASSLPGGSDAYNSPLHF
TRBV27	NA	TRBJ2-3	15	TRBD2	TGTGCCACCCAGGGACTAGCGGGAGGTTGGAATACGCAGTATTTT	CATQGLAGGWNTQYF
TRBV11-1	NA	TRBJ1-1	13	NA	TGTGCCAGCAGCTTTAGAGGGTTGGCTGAAGCTTTCTTT	CASSFRGLAEAFF
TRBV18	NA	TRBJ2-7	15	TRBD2	TGTGCCAGCTCATCACAACTAGCGGGAGTAGATGAGCAGTACTTC	CASSSQLAGVDEQYF
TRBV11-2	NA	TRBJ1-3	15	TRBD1	TGTGCCAGCCAGACCGGACAGGGAGGTGGAAACACCATATATTTT	CASQTGQGGGNTIYF
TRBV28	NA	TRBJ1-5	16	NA	TGTGCCAGCACCCCATTAACCCGGGGGGCGTACCAGCCCCAGCATTTT	CASTPLTRGAYQPQHF
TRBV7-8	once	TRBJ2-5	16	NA	TGTGCCAGCAGCTTACTAGGGGTCCCCGTATTGGAGACCCAGTACTTC	CASSLLGVPVLETQYF
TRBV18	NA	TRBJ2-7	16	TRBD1	TGTGCCAGCTCACCACTCCGGACAGGGGTGTCCTACGAGCAGTACTTC	CASSPLRTGVSYEQYF
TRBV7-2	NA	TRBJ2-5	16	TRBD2	TGTGCCAGCAGCCTGGGGGGTATAGCGGGATATGAGACCCAGTACTTC	CASSLGGIAGYETQYF
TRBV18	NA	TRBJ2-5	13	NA	TGTGCCAGCTCACCCGGCAGGGCAGAGACCCAGTACTTC	CASSPGRAETQYF
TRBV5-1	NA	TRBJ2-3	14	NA	TGCGCCAGCAGCTTGGCCCAATCCGCAGATACGCAGTATTTT	CASSLAQSADTQYF
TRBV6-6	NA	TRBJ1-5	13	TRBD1	TGTGCCAGCTGCCCGACAGGGGATCAGCCCCAGCATTTT	CASCPTGDQPQHF
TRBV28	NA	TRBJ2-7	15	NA	TGTGCCAGCAGATACGGGACTCTCGGGGACTCCGAGCAGTACTTC	CASRYGTLGDSEQYF
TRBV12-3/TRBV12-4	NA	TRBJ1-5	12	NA	TGTGCCAGCAGTTCCCCCGGTGCGCCCCAGCATTTT	CASSSPGAPQHF
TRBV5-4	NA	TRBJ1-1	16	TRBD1	TGTGCCAGCAGCTTGCAAGCCGGGACAGGGGGCCCTGAAGCTTTCTTT	CASSLQAGTGGPEAFF
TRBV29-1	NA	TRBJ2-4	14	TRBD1	TGCAGCGTTGAAGGGACAGGGGTGGGAAACATTCAGTACTTC	CSVEGTGVGNIQYF
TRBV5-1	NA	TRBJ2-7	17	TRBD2	TGCGCCAGCAGCTTGGTCCTGGGACTCAGCGGGAGCTACGAGCAGTACTTC	CASSLVLGLSGSYEQYF
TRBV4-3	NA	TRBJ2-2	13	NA	TGCGCCAGCGCTTCACTGAACACCGGGGAGCTGTTTTTT	CASASLNTGELFF
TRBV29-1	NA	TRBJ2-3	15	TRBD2	TGCAGCGTTGCCACCAGCGGGGTGAGCACAGATACGCAGTATTTT	CSVATSGVSTDTQYF
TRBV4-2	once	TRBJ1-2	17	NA	TGTGCCAGCAGCCAAGATCTGTCCGGGACGGGATCCTATGGCTACACCTTC	CASSQDLSGTGSYGYTF
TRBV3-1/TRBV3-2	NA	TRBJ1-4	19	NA	TGTGCCAGCAGTCGGTACCCAGATGTCACCCGGGGAACTAATGAAAAACTGTTTTTT	CASSRYPDVTRGTNEKLFF
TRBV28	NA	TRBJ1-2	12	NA	TGTGCCAGCAGTTTGTACGGTGAAGGCTACACCTTC	CASSLYGEGYTF
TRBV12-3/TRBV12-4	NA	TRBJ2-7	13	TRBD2	TGTGCCAGCACCTTAGCGGGGGCCTACGAGCAGTACTTC	CASTLAGAYEQYF
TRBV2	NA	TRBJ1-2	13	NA	TGTGCCAGCAGTGAATCTTGGGGCTATGGCTACACCTTC	CASSESWGYGYTF